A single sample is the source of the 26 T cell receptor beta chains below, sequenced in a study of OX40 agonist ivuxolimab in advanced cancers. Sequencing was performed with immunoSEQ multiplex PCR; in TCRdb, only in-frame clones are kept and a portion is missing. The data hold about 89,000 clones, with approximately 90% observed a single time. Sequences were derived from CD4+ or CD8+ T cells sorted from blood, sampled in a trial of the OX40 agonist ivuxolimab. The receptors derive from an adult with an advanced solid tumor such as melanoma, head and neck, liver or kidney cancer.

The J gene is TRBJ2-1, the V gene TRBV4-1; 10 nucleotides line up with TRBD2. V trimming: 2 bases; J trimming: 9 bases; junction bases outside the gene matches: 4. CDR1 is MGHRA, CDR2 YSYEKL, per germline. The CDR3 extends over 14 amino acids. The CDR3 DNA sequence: TGCGCCAGCAGCCAATTAGCGGGGGGAGGTGAGCAGTTCTTC. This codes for CASSQLAGGGEQFF.

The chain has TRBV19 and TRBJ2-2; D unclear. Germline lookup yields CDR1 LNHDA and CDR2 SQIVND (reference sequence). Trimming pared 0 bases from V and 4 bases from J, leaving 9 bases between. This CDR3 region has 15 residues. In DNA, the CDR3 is TGTGCCAGTAGTATAGATGCACCCACCACCGGGGAGCTGTTTTTT. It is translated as CASSIDAPTTGELFF.

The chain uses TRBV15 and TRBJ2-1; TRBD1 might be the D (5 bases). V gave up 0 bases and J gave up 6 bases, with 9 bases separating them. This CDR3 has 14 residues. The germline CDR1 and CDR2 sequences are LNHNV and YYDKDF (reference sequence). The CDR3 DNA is TGTGCCACCAGCAGAGATAGGGGAATCAATGAGCAGTTCTTC. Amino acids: CATSRDRGINEQFF. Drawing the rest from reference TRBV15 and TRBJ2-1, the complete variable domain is DAMVIQNPRYQVTQFGKPVTLSCSQTLNHNVMYWYQQKSSQAPKLLFHYYDKDFNNEADTPDNFQSRRPNTSFCFLDIRSPGLGDTAMYLCATSRDRGINEQFFGPGTRLTVL.

CDR3 sequence (DNA): TGTGCCAGCGAAGGCGGGGGGGCTGAGGGGACCCAGTACTTC. It specifies CASEGGGAEGTQYF. The V gene is TRBV6-6, the J gene TRBJ2-5; 9 bases match TRBD2. V shed 8 bases, J shed 7 bases, and the junction held 11 bases outside the gene matches. This CDR3 has 14 amino acids. The germline CDR1 and CDR2 sequences are MNHNY and SVGAGI (reference sequence).

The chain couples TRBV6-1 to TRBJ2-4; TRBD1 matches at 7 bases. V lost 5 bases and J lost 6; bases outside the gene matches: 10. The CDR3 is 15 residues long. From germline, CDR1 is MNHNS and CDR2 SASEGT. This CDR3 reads CASSPAITGVNIQYF. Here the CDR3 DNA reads TGTGCCAGCAGTCCCGCGATAACAGGGGTAAACATTCAGTACTTC.

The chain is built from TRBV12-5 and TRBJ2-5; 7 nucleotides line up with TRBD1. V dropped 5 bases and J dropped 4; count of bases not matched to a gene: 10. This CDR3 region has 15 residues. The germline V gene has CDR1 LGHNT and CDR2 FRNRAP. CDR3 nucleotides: TGTGCTAGTGGTCCCGGGACAGTAGCACTAGAGACCCAGTACTTC. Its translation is CASGPGTVALETQYF.

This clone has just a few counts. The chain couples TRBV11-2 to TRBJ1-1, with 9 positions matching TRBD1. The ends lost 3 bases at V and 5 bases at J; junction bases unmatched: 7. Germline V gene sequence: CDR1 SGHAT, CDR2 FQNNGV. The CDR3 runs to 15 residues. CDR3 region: CASSLGDRVGTEAFF. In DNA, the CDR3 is TGTGCCAGCAGCTTGGGGGACAGGGTGGGGACTGAAGCTTTCTTT.

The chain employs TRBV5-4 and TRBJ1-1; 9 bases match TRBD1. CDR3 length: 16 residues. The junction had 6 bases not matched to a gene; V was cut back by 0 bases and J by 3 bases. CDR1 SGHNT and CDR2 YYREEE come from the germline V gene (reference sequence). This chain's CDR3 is CASSLAGGQGDTEAFF. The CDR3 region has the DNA TGTGCCAGCAGCTTGGCCGGGGGACAGGGTGACACTGAAGCTTTCTTT.

The CDR3 loop is CASRESKGSEQYF. The CDR3 DNA follows: TGCGCCAGCAGAGAGAGCAAGGGGTCCGAGCAGTACTTC. This chain joins TRBV10-1 and TRBJ2-7, with D possibly being TRBD1 (5 bases). Germline values: CDR1 WNHNN, CDR2 SYGVQD (reference sequence). Trimming removed 6 bases from V and 6 bases from J, with 15 bases in between. The length of the CDR3 is 13 residues.

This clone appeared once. As DNA, the CDR3 is TGTGCCAGCAGGGAGACAGCCAAAAACATTCAGTACTTC. Translation gives CASRETAKNIQYF. The genes are TRBV6-5 and TRBJ2-4; D ambiguous. The CDR3 contains 13 residues. V shed 6 bases and J shed 0 bases, with 6 bases lying between them. From germline, CDR1 is MNHEY and CDR2 SVGAGI.

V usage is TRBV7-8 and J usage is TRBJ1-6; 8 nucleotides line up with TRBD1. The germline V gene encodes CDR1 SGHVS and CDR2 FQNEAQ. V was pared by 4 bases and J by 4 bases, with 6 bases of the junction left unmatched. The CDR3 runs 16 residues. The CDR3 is CASSSGQGLYNSPLHF. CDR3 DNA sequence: TGTGCCAGCAGCTCAGGACAGGGTCTATATAATTCACCCCTCCACTTT. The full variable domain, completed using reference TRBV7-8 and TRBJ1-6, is GAGVSQSPRYKVAKRGQDVALRCDPISGHVSLFWYQQALGQGPEFLTYFQNEAQLDKSGLPSDRFFAERPEGSVSTLKIQRTQQEDSAVYLCASSSGQGLYNSPLHFGNGTRLTVT.

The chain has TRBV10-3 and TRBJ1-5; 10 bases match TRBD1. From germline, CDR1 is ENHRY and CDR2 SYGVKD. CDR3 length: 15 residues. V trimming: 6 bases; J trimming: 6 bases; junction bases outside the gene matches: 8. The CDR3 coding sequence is TGTGCCATCAGGGGGACAGGGGATGACGGTCAGCCCCAGCATTTT. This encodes CAIRGTGDDGQPQHF.

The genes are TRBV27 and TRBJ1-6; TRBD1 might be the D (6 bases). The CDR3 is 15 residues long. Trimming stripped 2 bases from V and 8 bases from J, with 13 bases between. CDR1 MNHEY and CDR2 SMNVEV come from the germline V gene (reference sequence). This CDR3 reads CASSLDAGEYSPLHF. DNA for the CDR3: TGTGCCAGCAGTTTAGACGCAGGGGAGTATTCACCCCTCCACTTT.

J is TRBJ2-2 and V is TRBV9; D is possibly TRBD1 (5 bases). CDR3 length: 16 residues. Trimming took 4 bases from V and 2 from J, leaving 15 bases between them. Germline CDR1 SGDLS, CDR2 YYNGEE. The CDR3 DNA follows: TGTGCCAGCAGCCGGATTAAGGGGAAAAACACCGGGGAGCTGTTTTTT. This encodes CASSRIKGKNTGELFF.

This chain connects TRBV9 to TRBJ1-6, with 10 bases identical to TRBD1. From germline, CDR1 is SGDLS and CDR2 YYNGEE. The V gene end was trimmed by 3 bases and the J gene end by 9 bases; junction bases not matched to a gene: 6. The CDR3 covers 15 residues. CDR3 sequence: CASSAGGQGSSPLHF. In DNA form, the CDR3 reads TGTGCCAGCAGCGCGGGGGGACAGGGGAGTTCACCCCTCCACTTT.

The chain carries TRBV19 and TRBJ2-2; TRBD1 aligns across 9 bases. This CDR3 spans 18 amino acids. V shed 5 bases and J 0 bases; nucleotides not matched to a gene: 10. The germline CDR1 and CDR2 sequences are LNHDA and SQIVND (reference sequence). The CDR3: CASSRNRDRAPNTGELFF. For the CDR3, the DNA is TGTGCCAGTAGTCGGAACCGGGACAGGGCCCCGAACACCGGGGAGCTGTTTTTT. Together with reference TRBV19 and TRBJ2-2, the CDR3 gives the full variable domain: DGGITQSPKYLFRKEGQNVTLSCEQNLNHDAMYWYRQDPGQGLRLIYYSQIVNDFQKGDIAEGYSVSREKKESFPLTVTSAQKNPTAFYLCASSRNRDRAPNTGELFFGEGSRLTVL.

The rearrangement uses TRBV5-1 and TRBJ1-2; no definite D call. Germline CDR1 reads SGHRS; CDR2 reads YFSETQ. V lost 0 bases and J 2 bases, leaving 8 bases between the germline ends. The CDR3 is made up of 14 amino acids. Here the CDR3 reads CASSLDEGNYGYTF. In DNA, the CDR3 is TGCGCCAGCAGCTTGGATGAGGGAAACTATGGCTACACCTTC.

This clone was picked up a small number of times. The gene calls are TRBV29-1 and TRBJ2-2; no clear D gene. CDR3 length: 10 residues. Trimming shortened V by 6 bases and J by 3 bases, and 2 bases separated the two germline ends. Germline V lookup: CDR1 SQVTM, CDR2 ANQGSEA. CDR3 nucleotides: TGCAGCGTAGACACCGGGGAGCTGTTTTTT. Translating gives CSVDTGELFF.

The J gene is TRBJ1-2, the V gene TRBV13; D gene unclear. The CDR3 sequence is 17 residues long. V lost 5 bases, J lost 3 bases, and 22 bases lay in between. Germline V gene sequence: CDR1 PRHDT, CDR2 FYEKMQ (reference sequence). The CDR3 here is CASSHVTPGERDYGYTF. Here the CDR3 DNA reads TGTGCCAGCAGCCACGTTACTCCCGGGGAGAGGGACTATGGCTACACCTTC.

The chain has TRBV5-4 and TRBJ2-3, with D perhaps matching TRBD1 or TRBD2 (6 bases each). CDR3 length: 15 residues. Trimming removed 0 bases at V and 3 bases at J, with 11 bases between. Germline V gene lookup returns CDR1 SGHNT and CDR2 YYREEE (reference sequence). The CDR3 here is CASSLDQGRTDTQYF. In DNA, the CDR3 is TGTGCCAGCAGCTTGGATCAGGGGAGGACAGATACGCAGTATTTT.

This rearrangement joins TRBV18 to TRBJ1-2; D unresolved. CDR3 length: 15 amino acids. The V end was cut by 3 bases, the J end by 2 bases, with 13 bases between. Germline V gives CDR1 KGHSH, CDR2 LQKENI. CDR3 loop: CASSPGAGENYGYTF. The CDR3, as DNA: TGTGCCAGCTCACCGGGCGCCGGGGAGAACTATGGCTACACCTTC.

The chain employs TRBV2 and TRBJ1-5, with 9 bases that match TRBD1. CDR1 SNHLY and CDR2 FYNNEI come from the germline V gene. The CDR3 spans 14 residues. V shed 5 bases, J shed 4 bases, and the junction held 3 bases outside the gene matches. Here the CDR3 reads CASSPGQGNQPQHF. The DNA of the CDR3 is TGTGCCAGCAGTCCCGGACAGGGGAATCAGCCCCAGCATTTT.

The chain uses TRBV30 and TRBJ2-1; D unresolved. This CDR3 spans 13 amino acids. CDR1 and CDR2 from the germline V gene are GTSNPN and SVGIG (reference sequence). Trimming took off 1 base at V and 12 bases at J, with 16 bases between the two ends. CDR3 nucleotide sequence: TGTGCCTGGAGTGAAACAACCGGCCAAAGGCAGTTCTTC. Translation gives CAWSETTGQRQFF.

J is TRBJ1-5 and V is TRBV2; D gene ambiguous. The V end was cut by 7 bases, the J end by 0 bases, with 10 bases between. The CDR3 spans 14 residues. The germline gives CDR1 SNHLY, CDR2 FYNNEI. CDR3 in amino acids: CASNLEYSNQPQHF. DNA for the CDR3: TGTGCCAGCAATCTGGAATATAGCAATCAGCCCCAGCATTTT.

CDR3 in amino acids: CASTLLPNTIYF. Written as DNA, the CDR3 is TGTGCCAGCACCCTTCTGCCAAACACCATATATTTT. The chain is built from TRBV2 and TRBJ1-3; no reliable D call. CDR3 size: 12 residues. The V end was cut by 7 bases, the J end by 6 bases, with 10 bases between. Germline V CDR1 and CDR2: SNHLY, FYNNEI.

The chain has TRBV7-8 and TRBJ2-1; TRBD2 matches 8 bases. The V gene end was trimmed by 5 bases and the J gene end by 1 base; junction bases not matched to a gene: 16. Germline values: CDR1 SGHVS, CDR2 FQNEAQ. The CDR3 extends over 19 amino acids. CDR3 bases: TGTGCCAGCAGCACATCCGTAGGGCCGGGGGGGTTATCCTACAATGAGCAGTTCTTC. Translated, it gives CASSTSVGPGGLSYNEQFF.